Shown below are 15 T cell receptor beta chains from a single sample sequenced in a study of blood T cell repertoires in COVID-19 (dated by TCRdb to the early 2020s). Libraries were prepared through the immunoSEQ multiplex PCR assay. Held by TCRdb, this immuneACCESS table contains in-frame sequences only and omits some clones. Under half of the omission traces to an unresolved V gene where checked; the cause of the rest is unknown. For this sample there are a few hundred thousand clones; around 89% appear just once. In total, the top ten clones hold 4.1% of the sample. Sequences were obtained from PBMCs or T cells enriched from blood (not recorded which). The receptors stem from a woman in her twenties or thirties who had recovered from COVID-19.

The rearrangement uses TRBV13 and TRBJ2-2, with D tentatively TRBD2 (6 bases). This CDR3 has 17 amino acids. Germline-derived CDR1 and CDR2 are PRHDT and FYEKMQ (reference sequence). Trimming pared 5 bases from V and 7 bases from J, leaving 23 bases between. CDR3 DNA: TGTGCCAGCAGCCGTGGGCTGAATCGGGAGTTTGACGGGGAGCTGTTTTTT. Protein: CASSRGLNREFDGELFF.

The rearrangement joins TRBV3-1 (or the pseudogene TRBV3-2) to TRBJ1-5, with D maybe TRBD1 (5 bases). Trimming removed 3 bases from V and 4 bases from J, with 10 bases in between. This CDR3 has 14 amino acids. Germline V gene data show CDR1 as LGHDT and CDR2 as YNNKEL (reference sequence). The CDR3 DNA reads TGTGCCAGCAGCCATCAGGGCTCAAATCAGCCCCAGCATTTT. This codes for CASSHQGSNQPQHF.

This clone turned up a few times. V is TRBV6-5 and J is TRBJ2-1, with 8 bases aligning to TRBD1. The CDR3 is made up of 14 amino acids. The V gene end was trimmed by 10 bases and the J gene end by 3 bases; junction bases not matched to a gene: 8. Germline V CDR1 and CDR2: MNHEY, SVGAGI. The CDR3 spells CAIETGTGYNEQFF. The CDR3 DNA follows: TGTGCCATCGAGACCGGGACAGGCTACAATGAGCAGTTCTTC.

This clone was counted a single time. The chain employs TRBV18 and TRBJ1-1, with D possibly matching TRBD1 (5 bases). This CDR3 comprises 15 residues. Per the germline V gene, CDR1 is KGHSH and CDR2 is LQKENI. V was shortened by 6 bases and J by 0 bases, with 14 bases between the two germline ends. The CDR3: CASSQTGSMNTEAFF. The DNA for the CDR3 is TGTGCCAGCTCTCAAACAGGTTCCATGAACACTGAAGCTTTCTTT.

This sequence joins TRBV27 and TRBJ2-1; unclear D gene. Trimming pared 9 bases from V and 0 bases from J, leaving 12 bases between. Per germline, CDR1 MNHEY and CDR2 SMNVEV (reference sequence). The CDR3 has 14 residues. The DNA of the CDR3 is TGTGCCAGTGCAATACTCTACTCCTACAATGAGCAGTTCTTC. The encoded protein is CASAILYSYNEQFF.

V gene TRBV6-5 combines with J gene TRBJ2-2, with no clear D. Deletions cut 2 bases from V and 0 bases from J, with 7 bases between. Germline CDR1 and CDR2: MNHEY and SVGAGI. The CDR3 is 15 residues long. For the CDR3, the DNA is TGTGCCAGCAGTTACGGGCATCCGAACACCGGGGAGCTGTTTTTT. Encoded protein: CASSYGHPNTGELFF.

The rearrangement links TRBV5-5 to TRBJ1-2; D might be TRBD1 (6 bases). CDR1 and CDR2 (germline): SGHKS, YYEKEE (reference sequence). The CDR3 has 17 amino acids. The V end lost 4 bases, the J end lost 2 bases, and 21 bases lay between the germline ends. The CDR3 protein is CASSLDPGRDTNYGYTF. CDR3 coding DNA: TGTGCCAGCAGCCTTGATCCGGGACGGGACACCAACTATGGCTACACCTTC.

V usage is TRBV6-5 and J usage is TRBJ2-6; D is unclear. The length of the CDR3 is 14 residues. Germline CDR1 reads MNHEY; CDR2 reads SVGAGI. Trimming pared 6 bases from V and 4 bases from J, leaving 10 bases between. The CDR3 here is CASSVSRGANVLTF. CDR3 nucleotide sequence: TGTGCCAGCAGCGTTTCTAGAGGGGCCAACGTCCTGACTTTC.

This sequence joins TRBV28 and TRBJ2-7; 8 bases map to TRBD1. Unmatched junction bases numbered 10, after V lost 8 bases and J lost 7 bases. This CDR3 is 13 amino acids long. Germline assignment: CDR1 MDHEN and CDR2 SYDVKM. The CDR3 loop reads CASQFQGAFEQYF. As DNA, the CDR3 is TGTGCCAGCCAATTCCAGGGGGCGTTTGAGCAGTACTTC.

J is TRBJ1-5 and V is TRBV10-3; no firm D call. Trimming pared 0 bases from V and 3 bases from J, leaving 12 bases between. The CDR3 totals 16 residues. The V gene's germline CDR1 is ENHRY and CDR2 SYGVKD. CDR3 bases: TGTGCCATCAGTGAGTCTTTGGGAGGAAACAATCAGCCCCAGCATTTT. Amino acids: CAISESLGGNNQPQHF.

Here the CDR3 DNA reads TGTGCCAGCAGTTTTAACAGCCTGAACACTGAAGCTTTCTTT. Translating gives CASSFNSLNTEAFF. V gene TRBV28 combines with J gene TRBJ1-1, with D unresolved. The CDR3 runs 14 residues. V was shortened by 3 bases and J by 0 bases, with 8 bases between the two germline ends. Germline assignment: CDR1 MDHEN and CDR2 SYDVKM. The full variable domain, its missing parts supplied by reference TRBV28 and TRBJ1-1, is DVKVTQSSRYLVKRTGEKVFLECVQDMDHENMFWYRQDPGLGLRLIYFSYDVKMKEKGDIPEGYSVSREKKERFSLILESASTNQTSMYLCASSFNSLNTEAFFGQGTRLTVV.

This clone was counted only a few times. Within the sample, other DNA sequences also encode this same CDR3. The rearrangement uses TRBV12-3 or TRBV12-4 and TRBJ2-3; D is uncertain. The V gene lost 5 bases and the J gene lost 1 base, with 7 bases spanning the gap. The CDR3 extends over 13 amino acids. This CDR3 is CASSSRGTDTQYF. In DNA form, the CDR3 reads TGTGCCAGCAGTAGTAGAGGCACAGATACGCAGTATTTT.

This chain joins TRBV5-5 and TRBJ1-2; D is uncertain. Trimming took 4 bases from V and 1 from J, leaving 5 bases between them. Germline V gene data show CDR1 as SGHKS and CDR2 as YYEKEE (reference sequence). The CDR3 is 12 residues long. The CDR3 spells CASSLVNYGYTF. The DNA of the CDR3 is TGTGCCAGCAGCCTCGTTAACTATGGCTACACCTTC.

The genes are TRBV28 and TRBJ2-7; TRBD2 matches 7 bases. V lost 5 bases and J lost 1; bases outside the gene matches: 8. Germline-derived CDR1 and CDR2 are MDHEN and SYDVKM. The length of the CDR3 is 15 residues. The CDR3 loop is CASSRTSGGSYEQYF. The CDR3 DNA is TGTGCCAGCAGTCGGACATCCGGGGGGTCCTACGAGCAGTACTTC.

This chain joins TRBV6-1 and TRBJ2-7, with TRBD1 identical over 7 bases. V dropped 9 bases and J dropped 1; count of bases not matched to a gene: 12. From germline, CDR1 is MNHNS and CDR2 SASEGT. This CDR3 has 15 residues. CDR3 bases: TGTGCCAGTACCAGACCGGGACAGCCGTCCTACGAGCAGTACTTC. Its translation: CASTRPGQPSYEQYF.